The clone carrying this T cell receptor beta chain occurred many times. Its matching antigen is unknown. The data derive from a study of CD8 T cells in ankylosing spondylitis. Regarding the study as a whole: A TCR beta motif made of roughly eight highly homologous variants seemed typical of ankylosing spondylitis blood. Relatively rare in peripheral blood, disease-linked clones were also CD8+.

Quantitative 5'-RACE with molecular barcodes was used to make the TCR beta libraries. MiXCR, applied by TCRdb to the 5' RACE reads, yields one record per CDR3 protein. This sample has about 250,000 distinct CDR3 sequences, with 8% to 11% found just once. The CDR3 loop spans 20 amino acids. Trimming at V came to 5 bases and at J to 1 base, leaving 13 bases not matched to a gene. Germline V gene data show CDR1 as MNHEY and CDR2 as SVGEGT. The sequencing sample was made of blood, either unsorted or a sorted T cell fraction (not recorded which). V gene TRBV6-2 or TRBV6-3 combines with J gene TRBJ2-1; 14 positions match TRBD2. The receptor's source is a male donor with ankylosing spondylitis or in good health (not recorded which). The CDR3 region is CASSGYGGTSGSGSYNEQFF. The CDR3 coding sequence is TGTGCCAGCAGTGGTTACGGTGGGACTAGCGGGAGTGGTTCCTACAATGAGCAGTTCTTC.